The TCR beta chain under discussion was sequenced for a study of CD8 T cells in Susac syndrome. Points on this clonotype: The junction departs from the called germline gene at one end, perhaps through a read error.

With random hexamers, reverse transcription was performed on about 0.5 to 1 ug of RNA. The authors amplified TCR beta CDR3 across 54 Vbeta and 13 Jbeta using immunoSEQ multiplex PCR. TCRdb recomputed calls from the immunoSEQ multiplex PCR reads with MiXCR, one row per CDR3 protein. The sample has under 200,000 distinct CDR3 sequences, more than 90% seen once. Germline V lookup: CDR1 SGHRS, CDR2 YFSETQ. The CDR3 contains 13 residues. The receptor's source is a human donor in good health. Sequencing used CD4+ T cells from PBMCs. The chain employs TRBV5-1 and TRBJ2-2; a possible D gene is TRBD1 (5 bases). DNA for the CDR3: TGCGCCAGCACCTTGACAGTAACCGGGGAGCTGTTTTTT. As protein: CASTLTVTGELFF. Full variable domain (rest looked up from reference TRBV5-1 and TRBJ2-2): KAGVTQTPRYLIKTRGQQVTLSCSPISGHRSVSWYQQTPGQGLQFLFEYFSETQRNKGNFPGRFSGRQFSNSRSEMNVSTLELGDSALYLCASTLTVTGELFFGEGSRLTVL.